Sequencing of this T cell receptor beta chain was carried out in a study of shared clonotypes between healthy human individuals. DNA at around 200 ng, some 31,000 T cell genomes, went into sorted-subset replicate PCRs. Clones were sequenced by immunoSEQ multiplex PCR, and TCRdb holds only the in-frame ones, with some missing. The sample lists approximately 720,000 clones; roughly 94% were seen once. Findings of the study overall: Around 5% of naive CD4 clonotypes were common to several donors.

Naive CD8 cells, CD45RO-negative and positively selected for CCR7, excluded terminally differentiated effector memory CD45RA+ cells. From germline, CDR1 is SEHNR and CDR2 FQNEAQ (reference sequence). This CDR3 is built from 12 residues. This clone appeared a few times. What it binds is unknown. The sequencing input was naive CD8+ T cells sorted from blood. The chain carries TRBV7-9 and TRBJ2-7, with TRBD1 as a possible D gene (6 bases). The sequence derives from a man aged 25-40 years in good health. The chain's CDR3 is CAVGARLYEQYF. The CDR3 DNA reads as TGTGCGGTGGGGGCGAGACTTTACGAGCAGTACTTC.